This entry concerns a single TCR beta chain. The record originates from a study of blood T cell repertoires in COVID-19. Profiled with immunoSEQ multiplex PCR; TCRdb holds only in-frame clones, not every one. The table shows about 350,000 clones, with almost 90% occurring only once. The CDR3 has 15 residues. V was shortened by 6 bases and J by 2 bases, with 17 bases between the two germline ends. The germline V gene encodes CDR1 MNHEY and CDR2 SMNVEV (reference sequence). The V gene is TRBV27, the J gene TRBJ2-7; tentative D call: TRBD1 (5 bases). Sequences were obtained from PBMCs or T cells enriched from blood (not recorded which). The TCR sequence derives from a woman between 25 and 40 years old who had been exposed to COVID-19. The CDR3 sequence: CASSKEGDPPYEQYF. The CDR3 DNA reads as TGTGCCAGCAGCAAGGAAGGGGATCCGCCCTACGAGCAGTACTTC.